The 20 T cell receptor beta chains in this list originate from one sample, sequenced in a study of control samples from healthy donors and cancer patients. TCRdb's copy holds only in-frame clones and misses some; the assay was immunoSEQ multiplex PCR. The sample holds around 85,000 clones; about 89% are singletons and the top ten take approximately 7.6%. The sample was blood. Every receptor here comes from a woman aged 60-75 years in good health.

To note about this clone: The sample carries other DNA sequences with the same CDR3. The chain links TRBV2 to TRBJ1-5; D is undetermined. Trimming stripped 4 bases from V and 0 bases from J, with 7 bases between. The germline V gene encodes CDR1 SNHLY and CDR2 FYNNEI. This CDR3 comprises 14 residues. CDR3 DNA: TGTGCCAGCAGTGTGTCCAGTAGCAATCAGCCCCAGCATTTT. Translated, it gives CASSVSSSNQPQHF. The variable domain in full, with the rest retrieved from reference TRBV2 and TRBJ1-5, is EPEVTQTPSHQVTQMGQEVILRCVPISNHLYFYWYRQILGQKVEFLVSFYNNEISEKSEIFDDQFSVERPDGSNFTLKIRSTKLEDSAMYFCASSVSSSNQPQHFGDGTRLSIL.

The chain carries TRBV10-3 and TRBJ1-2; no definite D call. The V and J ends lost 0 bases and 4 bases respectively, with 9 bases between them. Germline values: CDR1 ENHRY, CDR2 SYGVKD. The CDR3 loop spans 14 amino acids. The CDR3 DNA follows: TGTGCCATCAGTGAGTCAACGGGTGGCTATGGCTACACCTTC. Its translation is CAISESTGGYGYTF.

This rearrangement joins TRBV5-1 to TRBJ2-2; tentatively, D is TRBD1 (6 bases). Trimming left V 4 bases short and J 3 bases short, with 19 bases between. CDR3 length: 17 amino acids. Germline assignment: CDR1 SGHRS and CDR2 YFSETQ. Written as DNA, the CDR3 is TGCGCCAGCAGCGGGGGCAGGGCTTACCGAGACACCGGGGAGCTGTTTTTT. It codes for CASSGGRAYRDTGELFF.

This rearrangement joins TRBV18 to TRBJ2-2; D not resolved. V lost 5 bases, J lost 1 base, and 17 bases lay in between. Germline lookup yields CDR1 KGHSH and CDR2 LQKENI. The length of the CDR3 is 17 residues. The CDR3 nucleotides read TGTGCCAGCTCAGCTGCATCGGTCAGTTGGAACACCGGGGAGCTGTTTTTT. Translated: CASSAASVSWNTGELFF. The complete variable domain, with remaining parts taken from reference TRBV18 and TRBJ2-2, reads NAGVMQNPRHLVRRRGQEARLRCSPMKGHSHVYWYRQLPEEGLKFMVYLQKENIIDESGMPKERFSAEFPKEGPSILRIQQVVRGDSAAYFCASSAASVSWNTGELFFGEGSRLTVL.

The CDR3 region has the DNA TGTGCCAGCAGCCTCATAAAACAGGGAAAGGAGGAGACCCAGTACTTC. Its translation is CASSLIKQGKEETQYF. The chain joins TRBV14 to TRBJ2-5; possible D gene TRBD1, 6 bases. This CDR3 region has 16 residues. Germline V gene data show CDR1 as SGHDN and CDR2 as FVKESK. V was trimmed by 4 bases and J by 5 bases, leaving 20 bases between them. Looking up the rest from reference TRBV14 and TRBJ2-5 gives the full variable domain: EAGVTQFPSHSVIEKGQTVTLRCDPISGHDNLYWYRRVMGKEIKFLLHFVKESKQDESGMPNNRFLAERTGGTYSTLKVQPAELEDSGVYFCASSLIKQGKEETQYFGPGTRLLVL.

The DNA of the CDR3 is TGTGCCAGCAGCCAAGACTCCGGGACCACGAACACCGGGGAGCTGTTTTTT. Translating it yields CASSQDSGTTNTGELFF. This chain connects TRBV4-2 to TRBJ2-2; D possibly uses TRBD1 or TRBD2 (5 bases each). The CDR3 extends over 17 amino acids. The germline V gene encodes CDR1 LGHNA and CDR2 YNFKEQ. V was cut by 0 bases and J by 0 bases, with 11 bases left in between.

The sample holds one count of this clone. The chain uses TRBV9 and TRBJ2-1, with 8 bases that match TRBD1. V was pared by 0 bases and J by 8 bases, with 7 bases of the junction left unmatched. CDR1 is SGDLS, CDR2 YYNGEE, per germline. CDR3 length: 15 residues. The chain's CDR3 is CASSVESQGADEQFF. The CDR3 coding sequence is TGTGCCAGCAGCGTAGAATCTCAGGGGGCCGATGAGCAGTTCTTC.

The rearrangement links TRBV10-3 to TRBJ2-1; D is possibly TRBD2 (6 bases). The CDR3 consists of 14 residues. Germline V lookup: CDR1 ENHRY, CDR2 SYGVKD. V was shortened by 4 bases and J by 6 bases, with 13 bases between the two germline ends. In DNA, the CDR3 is TGTGCCATCAGTGTAGCGCGGGACGTCAATGAGCAGTTCTTC. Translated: CAISVARDVNEQFF.

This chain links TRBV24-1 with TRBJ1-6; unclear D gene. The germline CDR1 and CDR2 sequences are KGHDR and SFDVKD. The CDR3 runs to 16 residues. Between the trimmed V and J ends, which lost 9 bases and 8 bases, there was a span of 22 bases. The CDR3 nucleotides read TGTGCCACCCCTCTGGCTTCCACCAAAGGGCATTCACCCCTCCACTTT. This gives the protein CATPLASTKGHSPLHF.

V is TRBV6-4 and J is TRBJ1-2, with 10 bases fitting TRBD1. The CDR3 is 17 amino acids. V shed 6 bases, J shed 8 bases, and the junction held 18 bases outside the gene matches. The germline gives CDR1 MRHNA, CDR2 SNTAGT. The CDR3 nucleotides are TGTGCCAGCAGGCCCCCGACAGGGGGCGCCGGACCTAGGGGCTACACCTTC. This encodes CASRPPTGGAGPRGYTF.

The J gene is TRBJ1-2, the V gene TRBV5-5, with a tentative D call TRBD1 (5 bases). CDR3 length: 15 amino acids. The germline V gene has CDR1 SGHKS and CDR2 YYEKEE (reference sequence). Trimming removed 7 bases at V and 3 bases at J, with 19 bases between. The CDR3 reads CASDPGGGRYYGYTF. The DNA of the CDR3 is TGTGCCAGCGACCCCGGCGGGGGGAGATACTATGGCTACACCTTC.

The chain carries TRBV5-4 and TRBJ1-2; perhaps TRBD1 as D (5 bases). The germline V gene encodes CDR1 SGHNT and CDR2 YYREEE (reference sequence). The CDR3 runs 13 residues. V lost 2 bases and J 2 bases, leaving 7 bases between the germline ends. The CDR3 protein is CASSFRENYGYTF. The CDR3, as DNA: TGTGCCAGCAGCTTCAGGGAGAACTATGGCTACACCTTC.

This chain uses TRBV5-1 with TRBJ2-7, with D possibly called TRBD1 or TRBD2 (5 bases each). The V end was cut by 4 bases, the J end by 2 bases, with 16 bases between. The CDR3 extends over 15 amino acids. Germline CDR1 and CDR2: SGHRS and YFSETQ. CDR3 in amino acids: CASSPRTGGAYEQYF. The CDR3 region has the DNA TGCGCCAGCAGCCCACGAACAGGAGGCGCCTACGAGCAGTACTTC.

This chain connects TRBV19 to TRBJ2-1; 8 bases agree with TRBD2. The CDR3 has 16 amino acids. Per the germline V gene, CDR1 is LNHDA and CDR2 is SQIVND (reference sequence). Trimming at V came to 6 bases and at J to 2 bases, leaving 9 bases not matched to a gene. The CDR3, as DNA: TGTGCCAGTAGCCGCAGCTCGGGACTAGCCTACAATGAGCAGTTCTTC. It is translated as CASSRSSGLAYNEQFF.

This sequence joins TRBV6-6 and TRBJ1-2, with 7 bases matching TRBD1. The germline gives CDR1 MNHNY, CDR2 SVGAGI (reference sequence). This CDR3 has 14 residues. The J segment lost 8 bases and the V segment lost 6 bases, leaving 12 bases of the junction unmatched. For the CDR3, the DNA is TGTGCCAGCAGCTCTTGGGCAGGGGGGTACGGCTACACCTTC. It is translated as CASSSWAGGYGYTF.

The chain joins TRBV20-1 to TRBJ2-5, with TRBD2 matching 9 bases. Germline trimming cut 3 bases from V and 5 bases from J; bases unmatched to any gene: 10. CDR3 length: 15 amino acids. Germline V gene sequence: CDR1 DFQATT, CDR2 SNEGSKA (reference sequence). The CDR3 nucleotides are TGCAGTGCTAGTATCCCTAGCGGGGCAGGGGAGACCCAGTACTTC. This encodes CSASIPSGAGETQYF.

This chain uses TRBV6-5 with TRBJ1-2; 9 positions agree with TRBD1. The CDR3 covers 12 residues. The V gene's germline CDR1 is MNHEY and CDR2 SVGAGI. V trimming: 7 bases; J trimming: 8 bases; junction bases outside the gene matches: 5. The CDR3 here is CASTQGQGGYTF. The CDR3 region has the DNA TGTGCCAGCACCCAGGGACAGGGAGGCTACACCTTC.

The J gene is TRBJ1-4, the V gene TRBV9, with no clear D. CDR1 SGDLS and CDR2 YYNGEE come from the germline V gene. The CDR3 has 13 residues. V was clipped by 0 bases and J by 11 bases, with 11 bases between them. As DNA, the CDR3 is TGTGCCAGCAGCGTAGAGTCTGGGATGAAACTGTTTTTT. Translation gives CASSVESGMKLFF.

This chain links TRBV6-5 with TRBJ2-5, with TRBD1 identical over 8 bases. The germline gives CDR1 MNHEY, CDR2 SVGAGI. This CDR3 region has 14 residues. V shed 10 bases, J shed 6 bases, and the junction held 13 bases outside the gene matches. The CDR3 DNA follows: TGTGCCACCTTCGCCGGGACAGGAGGAAAGACCCAGTACTTC. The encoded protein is CATFAGTGGKTQYF.

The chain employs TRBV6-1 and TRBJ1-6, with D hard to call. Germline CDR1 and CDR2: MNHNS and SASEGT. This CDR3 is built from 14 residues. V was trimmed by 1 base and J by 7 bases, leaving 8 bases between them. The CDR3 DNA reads TGTGCCAGCAGTGAAGGACGCTGGAATTCACCCCTCCACTTT. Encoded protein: CASSEGRWNSPLHF.